This T cell receptor beta chain is drawn from a study of shared clonotypes between healthy human individuals. Study information: The composition of the donors was a couple of women and a few men aged 18 to 49.

Authors' processing steps: Quality scores were absent from the junction-only immunoSEQ sequences, so filtering differed. Here immunoSEQ multiplex PCR was the method, and the copy in TCRdb shows in-frame clones only, minus some. That table supplies the V and J calls and clone size; D and trimming were determined from the DNA. The sample has over 2 million clones, about 95% seen once. Naive CD8 isolation took CD45RO-negative cells positively selected for CCR7 and excluded terminally differentiated effector memory CD45RA+ cells. The sample holds one count of this clone. J was trimmed by 6 bases and V by 7 bases; bases with no gene match: 5. The CDR3 covers 12 residues. Germline lookup yields CDR1 SNHLY and CDR2 FYNNEI.

The TCR sequence derives from a man aged 18 to 30 in good health. This chain uses TRBV2 with TRBJ1-2; 7 positions agree with TRBD1. Sample: naive CD8+ T cells sorted from blood. CDR3 in amino acids: CASTIDRDGYTF. The CDR3, as DNA: TGTGCCAGCACCATTGACAGGGATGGCTACACCTTC.